This T cell receptor beta chain comes out of a study of shared clonotypes between healthy human individuals. Study at large: Donors consisted of a couple of women and three men between 18 and 49. Notes on the study in general: The study generally estimated greater richness for naive than memory subsets.

As to this clone: Antigen unknown.

Germline lookup yields CDR1 SGHRS and CDR2 YFSETQ. The germline V and J ends were trimmed by 3 bases and 6 bases, with 15 bases remaining between them. The CDR3 is 15 residues long. TCRdb's table, derived via immunoSEQ multiplex PCR, lists solely in-frame clones and lacks some. The sample has about 1 million clones, more than 60% seen once. This TCR came from a man aged 18 to 30 in good health. The chain recombines TRBV5-1 with TRBJ2-2; D gene ambiguous. The sample comprised memory CD4+ T cells sorted from blood. The subset is: CD45RA-negative fraction. The CDR3 DNA follows: TGCGCCAGCAGCTCGGTCCTGGGGATCCCCGGGGAGCTGTTTTTT. Translated: CASSSVLGIPGELFF.